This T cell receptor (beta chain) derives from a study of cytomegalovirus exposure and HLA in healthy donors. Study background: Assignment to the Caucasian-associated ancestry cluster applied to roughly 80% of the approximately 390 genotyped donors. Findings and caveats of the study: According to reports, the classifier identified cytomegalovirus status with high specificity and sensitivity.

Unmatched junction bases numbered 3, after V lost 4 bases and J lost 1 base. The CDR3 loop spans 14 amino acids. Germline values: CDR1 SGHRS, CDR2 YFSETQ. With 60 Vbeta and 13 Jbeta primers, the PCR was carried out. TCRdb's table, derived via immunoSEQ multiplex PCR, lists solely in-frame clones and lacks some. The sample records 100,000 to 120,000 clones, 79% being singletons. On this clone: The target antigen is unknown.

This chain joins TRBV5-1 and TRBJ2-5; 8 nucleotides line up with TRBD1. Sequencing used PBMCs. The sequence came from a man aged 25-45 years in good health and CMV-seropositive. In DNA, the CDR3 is TGCGCCAGCAGCCCCGGACAGGGCCAAGAGACCCAGTACTTC. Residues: CASSPGQGQETQYF.